This TCR beta chain was captured by sequencing in a study of blood T cell repertoires in COVID-19. Study summary: Some COVID-19 samples were acute and others convalescent; all came from the United States, Italy and Spain. Sample material is recorded as cDNA or gDNA derived from T cells, B-cell-depleted T cells, or PBMCs.

Source study methods: Estimation of nucleated cell counts was performed using reference gene primer amplification. The repertoire was sequenced with immunoSEQ multiplex PCR; TCRdb's copy has only in-frame clones and lacks some. The D gene and trimming were derived from the DNA, and the V and J assignments and clone size from that table. Among about 230,000 clones listed, about 80% were seen once. J lost 6 bases, V lost 4 bases, and 12 bases had no gene match. Germline CDR1 is KGHSH and CDR2 is LQKENI. The CDR3 runs to 16 residues. This TCR came from a woman in her fifties or sixties with acute or convalescent COVID-19. The V gene is TRBV18, the J gene TRBJ1-5; 7 bases match TRBD1. The specimen sequenced was peripheral blood. CDR3 coding DNA: TGTGCCAGCTCACACGAAGCCACAGGGGTCGGTCAGCCCCAGCATTTT. Translating it yields CASSHEATGVGQPQHF.